The 5 T cell receptor beta chains presented below share a single source sample, sequenced in a study of blood T cells in healthy people across ages. A J-beta primer mix and a sample-barcoded 5' primer were used in a second PCR of roughly 7 to 12 cycles. Via MiXCR, TCRdb re-called the 5' RACE reads, giving one row per CDR3 protein. The sample has about 1.8 million distinct CDR3 sequences, roughly 49% seen once. Sequenced material: blood. The receptors originated from a middle-aged woman in good health.

This clonotype was found a few times. The chain uses TRBV11-3 and TRBJ2-1; 8 nucleotides align to TRBD2. Per germline, CDR1 SGHNT and CDR2 YENEEA. V dropped 5 bases and J dropped 0; count of bases not matched to a gene: 3. The CDR3 loop spans 15 amino acids. CDR3 amino acids: CASSPAGASYNEQFF. As DNA, the CDR3 is TGTGCCAGCAGCCCAGCGGGGGCCTCCTACAATGAGCAGTTCTTC.

This clonotype was seen only a few times. This chain uses TRBV9 with TRBJ2-6, with TRBD2 as a possible D gene (5 bases). CDR1 and CDR2 from the germline V gene are SGDLS and YYNGEE. This CDR3 is 16 amino acids long. The V gene lost 4 bases and the J gene lost 1 base, with 12 bases spanning the gap. CDR3 sequence reads: CASSPVGGSGANVLTF. CDR3 nucleotide sequence: TGTGCCAGCAGCCCCGTGGGCGGGTCTGGGGCCAACGTCCTGACTTTC.

The rearrangement uses TRBV6-6 and TRBJ2-5; D unclear. The germline V gene encodes CDR1 MNHNY and CDR2 SVGAGI (reference sequence). Trimming stripped 9 bases from V and 11 bases from J, with 19 bases between. This CDR3 has 12 amino acids. CDR3 protein: CASHSSYNEQYF. The CDR3 region has the DNA TGTGCCAGTCACAGCTCCTACAATGAGCAGTACTTC.

The J gene is TRBJ2-3, the V gene TRBV6-6; tentative D call: TRBD1 (6 bases). Per germline, CDR1 MNHNY and CDR2 SVGAGI (reference sequence). V was cut by 3 bases and J by 2 bases, with 9 bases left in between. This CDR3 is built from 14 residues. The CDR3 nucleotides read TGTGCCAGCAGTTATGACAGGCACACAGATACGCAGTATTTT. Its protein is CASSYDRHTDTQYF.

The CDR3 spells CASSYSSGIVGAQYF. In DNA form, the CDR3 reads TGTGCCAGCAGTTACAGTTCAGGGATCGTTGGGGCCCAGTACTTC. This chain uses TRBV6-5 with TRBJ2-5; D perhaps matches TRBD1 (5 bases). This CDR3 is 15 amino acids long. Trimming shortened V by 2 bases and J by 9 bases, and 19 bases separated the two germline ends. The germline V gene encodes CDR1 MNHEY and CDR2 SVGAGI.